Listed below are T cell receptor beta chains from one sample, sequenced in a study of Ad26.COV2.S vaccination and SARS-CoV-2 variants. TCRdb keeps only in-frame clones here, not all; method: immunoSEQ multiplex PCR. Of hundreds of thousands of clones listed, over 75% are singletons. Sequencing used peripheral blood, obtained in a trial of Ad26.COV2.S vaccine versus placebo. These receptor sequences come from a person between 18 and 65 years old who received the Ad26.COV2.S COVID-19 vaccine or a placebo. Each CDR3 is given with its conserved first and last residue. The D gene is left open where the match is weak. Size tells how often a clone was seen (once, few, many) or the class of an expanded clone, and some rows leave it out.

j_call v_call clone_size d_call cdr3_aa cdr3_nt
TRBJ1-4 TRBV30 - - CAWSVYGLTREKLFF TGTGCCTGGAGTGTATATGGGCTCACACGGGAAAAACTGTTTTTT
TRBJ2-7 TRBV5-1 - - CASSLDPGSREQYF TGCGCCAGCAGCTTGGACCCGGGTTCGCGGGAGCAGTACTTC
TRBJ2-5 TRBV7-8 - TRBD2 CASSLVPAGVVETQYF TGTGCCAGCAGCTTAGTTCCAGCGGGAGTGGTAGAGACCCAGTACTTC
TRBJ1-4 TRBV5-5 - TRBD1 CASSYYRGPNEKLFF TGTGCCAGCAGTTACTACAGGGGGCCAAATGAAAAACTGTTTTTT
TRBJ1-6 TRBV6-6 once TRBD1 CASSYSGQGQNSPLHF TGTGCCAGCAGTTACTCGGGACAGGGACAGAATTCACCCCTCCACTTT
TRBJ2-2 TRBV5-1 - TRBD2 CASSLRLAGDTGELFF TGCGCCAGCAGCTTGAGGCTAGCGGGAGATACCGGGGAGCTGTTTTTT
TRBJ2-5 TRBV24-1 - - CATSEVENQETQYF TGTGCCACCAGTGAGGTGGAGAACCAAGAGACCCAGTACTTC
TRBJ1-1 TRBV19 - - CASTQPPAEVLKATEAFF TGTGCCAGTACTCAGCCCCCGGCAGAGGTCCTTAAGGCTACTGAAGCTTTCTTT
TRBJ2-7 TRBV7-9 - TRBD2 CAVRSSGREPSYEQYF TGTGCCGTTCGATCTAGCGGGAGGGAACCCTCCTACGAGCAGTACTTC
TRBJ2-7 TRBV27 - TRBD1 CASSSGQGGIEQYF TGTGCCAGCAGTTCGGGACAGGGGGGGATCGAGCAGTACTTC
TRBJ2-2 TRBV28 - - CASSLPVGTGELFF TGTGCCAGCAGTTTACCGGTGGGCACCGGGGAGCTGTTTTTT
TRBJ2-5 TRBV4-1 once - CASSTRRGETQYF TGCGCCAGCAGCACCCGCAGGGGAGAGACCCAGTACTTC